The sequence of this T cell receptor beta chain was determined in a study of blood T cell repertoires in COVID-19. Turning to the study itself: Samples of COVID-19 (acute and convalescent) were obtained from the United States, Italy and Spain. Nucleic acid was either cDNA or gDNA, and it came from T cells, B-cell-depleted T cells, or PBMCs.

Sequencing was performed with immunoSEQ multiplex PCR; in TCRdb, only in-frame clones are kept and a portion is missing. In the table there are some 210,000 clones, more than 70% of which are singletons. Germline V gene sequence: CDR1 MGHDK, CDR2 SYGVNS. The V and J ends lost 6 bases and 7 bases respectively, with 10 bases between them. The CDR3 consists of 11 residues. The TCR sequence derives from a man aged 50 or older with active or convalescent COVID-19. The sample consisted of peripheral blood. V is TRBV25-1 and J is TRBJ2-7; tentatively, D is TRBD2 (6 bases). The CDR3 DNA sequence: TGTGCCAGCAGCCGACTAGTGGAGCAGTACTTC. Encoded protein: CASSRLVEQYF.